One sample yielded the 10 T cell receptor beta chains listed below, sequenced in a study of tumor and adjacent non-tumor tissue in lung cancer. No cell sorting was done before RNA was extracted from the tissue. TCRbeta libraries were built with three rounds of nested PCR, modified from ARM-PCR. TCRdb used MiXCR to reprocess the multiplex PCR reads, holding one entry per CDR3 protein. The table lists approximately 70,000 distinct CDR3 sequences, approximately 73% of them singletons. Sequenced material: lung tumor tissue. The receptors shown here come from a man between 60 and 75 years old with non-small cell lung cancer.

This clonotype qualifies as medium-sized. The chain combines TRBV20-1 with TRBJ2-1, with D unclear. V dropped 0 bases and J dropped 9 bases, with 18 bases sitting between them. The CDR3 length is 15 residues. Germline V gene lookup returns CDR1 DFQATT and CDR2 SNEGSKA (reference sequence). This CDR3 reads CSARDPQTGLIEQFF. The CDR3 nucleotides are TGCAGTGCTAGAGATCCCCAGACTGGCCTTATTGAGCAGTTCTTC.

Remarks on this clonotype: The final CDR3 position lacks the conserved phenylalanine or tryptophan, pointing to a likely read error. The genes are TRBV18 and TRBJ1-1, with D perhaps TRBD1 (5 bases). The CDR3 contains 13 residues. Looked up from germline, CDR1 is KGHSH and CDR2 is LQKENI. Trimming removed 3 bases from V and 8 bases from J, with 13 bases in between. As DNA, the CDR3 is TGTGCCAGCTCACCGGGGGGGGGAAGAGAAGCTTTCATT. It yields the protein CASSPGGGREAFI.

This clonotype was recorded many times. The missing conserved phenylalanine or tryptophan at the end of this CDR3 makes a read error likely. The DNA of the CDR3 is TGCAGTGCCGCAGGGACTAGCGGGGCTTCCTACGAGCAGTACTTA. Protein sequence: CSAAGTSGASYEQYL. This chain links TRBV20-1 with TRBJ2-7, with 13 positions matching TRBD2. The CDR3 runs 15 residues. Germline V gives CDR1 DFQATT, CDR2 SNEGSKA (reference sequence). V lost 6 bases to trimming and J lost 1 base; unmatched junction nucleotides: 6.

This clonotype was seen a handful of times. The chain carries TRBV19 and TRBJ2-3; tentatively, D is TRBD2 (5 bases). V lost 5 bases to trimming and J lost 2 bases, with 17 bases between them. The CDR3 sequence is 16 residues long. The V gene's germline CDR1 is LNHDA and CDR2 SQIVND (reference sequence). CDR3 DNA: TGTGCCAGTAGTGTCGGTGAGGGCAGGACCACAGATACGCAGTATTTT. Translating gives CASSVGEGRTTDTQYF.

This clonotype was observed once. The junction and the germline gene differ at one end; a read error may be behind it. The chain carries TRBV11-3 and TRBJ2-3; a possible D gene is TRBD2 (5 bases). CDR3 length: 16 amino acids. Per germline, CDR1 SGHNT and CDR2 YENEEA. The CDR3 sequence is CARSSGLADSTETQYF. Here the CDR3 DNA reads TGTGCCAGAAGCTCCGGGCTAGCAGATAGTACAGAAACGCAGTATTTT.

This rearrangement joins TRBV12-3 or TRBV12-4 to TRBJ2-1, with D tentatively TRBD1 (7 bases). V lost 3 bases, J lost 8 bases, and 14 bases lay in between. The CDR3 consists of 14 residues. The CDR3 sequence is CASSFGGTAHEQFF. The CDR3 DNA follows: TGTGCCAGCAGTTTTGGCGGGACAGCACATGAGCAGTTCTTC.

This clonotype was found a few times. A much bigger clone sits one base away, suggesting this may be a read error. In DNA, the CDR3 is TGTGCCAGCAGCTTGGAGAGCAGGAGATCCTACGAGCAGTACTTC. Translating gives CASSLESRRSYEQYF. The chain employs TRBV5-5 and TRBJ2-7, with D uncertain. The V gene's germline CDR1 is SGHKS and CDR2 YYEKEE (reference sequence). CDR3 length: 15 residues. V was cut by 0 bases and J by 1 base, with 11 bases left in between.

Here the CDR3 DNA reads TGCAGTACTACCTCCTCACTAATGGAGACCTACAATGAGCAGTTCTTC. Its protein is CSTTSSLMETYNEQFF. The genes are TRBV20-1 and TRBJ2-1; unclear D gene. CDR1 is DFQATT, CDR2 SNEGSKA, per germline (reference sequence). V lost 8 bases and J lost 2, with 22 bases in between. CDR3 size: 16 residues.

Details on this clonotype: A junction boundary mismatches the germline segment, possibly from a read error. This sequence joins TRBV29-1 and TRBJ2-7, with D possibly called TRBD1 or TRBD2 (5 bases each). The CDR3 runs to 12 residues. The germline gives CDR1 SQVTM, CDR2 ANQGSEA. Here the CDR3 DNA reads TGCAGCGGAAGGACTGGGGCCTACGAGCACTACTTC. Its translation: CSGRTGAYEHYF.

A note on this clonotype: The junction departs from the called germline gene at one end, perhaps through a read error. The chain recombines TRBV20-1 with TRBJ1-1; D not resolved. Germline CDR1 is DFQATT and CDR2 is SNEGSKA (reference sequence). CDR3 size: 12 residues. The CDR3 DNA reads as TGCAGTGCCCCCTCTAGTGGGTCTGAAGCATGCTTT. As protein: CSAPSSGSEACF.